These 25 T cell receptor beta chains were all obtained from the same sample, sequenced in a study of T-cell memory formation after mild COVID-19. MiXCR was run by TCRdb on the 5' RACE reads, yielding one entry per CDR3 protein. Among 280,000 or so distinct CDR3 sequences listed, approximately 8% were seen once. Material for sequencing was PBMCs or a T cell subset sorted from them (not recorded which). Receptors were obtained from a man aged 18-30 years who had mild COVID-19 (a few samples of this study predate the infection). Cell type and time point are not known.

This clonotype was seen more than once but under ten times. This rearrangement joins TRBV7-4 to TRBJ2-7; possibly TRBD1 or TRBD2 for D (6 bases each). Germline V gene sequence: CDR1 SGHVT, CDR2 SQSDAQ. The germline V and J ends were trimmed by 4 bases and 3 bases, with 19 bases remaining between them. The CDR3 totals 16 residues. The CDR3 DNA sequence: TGTGCCAGCAGCTCTCTAAGGAGGGGGTACAACTACGAGCAGTACTTC. This gives the protein CASSSLRRGYNYEQYF.

Ten or more counts support this clonotype. The V gene is TRBV5-5, the J gene TRBJ1-6; a weak D match, TRBD1 (6 bases). Trimming left V 7 bases short and J 7 bases short, with 6 bases between. Looked up from germline, CDR1 is SGHKS and CDR2 is YYEKEE (reference sequence). This CDR3 spans 11 amino acids. CDR3 nucleotide sequence: TGTGCCAGCGGACAGAATTCACCCCTCCACTTT. It is translated as CASGQNSPLHF.

This clonotype was observed a few times. The chain combines TRBV12-3 or TRBV12-4 with TRBJ2-2; D perhaps matches TRBD2 (6 bases). The CDR3 is 14 residues long. V lost 4 bases, J lost 4 bases, and 10 bases lay in between. In nucleotides, the CDR3 is TGTGCCAGCAGTTGGGACGGGGGCACCGGGGAGCTGTTTTTT. Amino acids: CASSWDGGTGELFF.

This clonotype was found a few times. The V call is TRBV21-1, the J call TRBJ2-3; the D call TRBD1 from the table was never checked on the DNA. TRBV21-1 is a pseudogene. This CDR3 comprises 17 residues. CDR3 nucleotide sequence: TGTGCCAGCAGCAAAGATGGGACAGTGACTAGCACAGATACGCAGTATTTT. Its protein is CASSKDGTVTSTDTQYF.

A few counts support this clonotype. A junction boundary mismatches the germline segment, possibly from a read error. This sequence joins TRBV18 and TRBJ2-7, with a tentative D call TRBD1 (6 bases). This CDR3 has 15 residues. CDR1 is KGHSH, CDR2 LQKENI, per germline. Written as DNA, the CDR3 is TGTGCCAGCTCACCGGGCAGGGGACCCTCCTACGAGAAGTACTTC. The encoded protein is CASSPGRGPSYEKYF.

The rearrangement links TRBV7-2 to TRBJ1-2; D gene ambiguous. V was cut by 5 bases and J by 3 bases, with 16 bases left in between. This CDR3 has 15 residues. Germline values: CDR1 SGHTA, CDR2 FQGNSA. This CDR3 is CASSPRAGNDYGYTF. In nucleotides, the CDR3 is TGTGCCAGCAGCCCCCGGGCGGGGAATGACTATGGCTACACCTTC. Full variable domain (outside the CDR3, taken from reference TRBV7-2 and TRBJ1-2): GAGVSQSPSNKVTEKGKDVELRCDPISGHTALYWYRQSLGQGLEFLIYFQGNSAPDKSGLPSDRFSAERTGGSVSTLTIQRTQQEDSAVYLCASSPRAGNDYGYTFGSGTRLTVV.

The chain couples TRBV6-1 to TRBJ2-7; D call uncertain. Germline CDR1 reads MNHNS; CDR2 reads SASEGT. Deletions cut 2 bases from V and 0 bases from J, with 8 bases between. The CDR3 covers 14 residues. The CDR3 nucleotides are TGTGCCAGCAGTGAACGTGGGGTCTCCTACGAGCAGTACTTC. Residues: CASSERGVSYEQYF.

This clonotype came up a few times. V and J are TRBV6-2 or TRBV6-3 and TRBJ2-7, with 9 bases aligning to TRBD1. The CDR3 runs 15 residues. J lost 5 bases, V lost 6 bases, and 11 bases had no gene match. Germline V lookup: CDR1 MNHEY, CDR2 SVGEGT. The CDR3 region has the DNA TGTGCCAGCAGAGACCCGGGACAGGGTGTCCACGAGCAGTACGTC. Translating it yields CASRDPGQGVHEQYV.

The rearrangement uses TRBV9 and TRBJ2-5, with 10 bases aligning to TRBD2. CDR3 length equals 16 residues. Germline loops: CDR1 SGDLS, CDR2 YYNGEE. J gave up 0 bases and V 0 bases, and 2 bases lay outside the gene matches. CDR3 sequence: CASSVGLAGNQETQYF. CDR3 nucleotides: TGTGCCAGCAGCGTAGGACTAGCGGGCAACCAAGAGACCCAGTACTTC.

V is TRBV6-6 and J is TRBJ1-6, with 8 positions matching TRBD1. The CDR3 is 14 residues long. Per the germline V gene, CDR1 is MNHNY and CDR2 is SVGAGI (reference sequence). V was pared by 6 bases and J by 6 bases, with 4 bases of the junction left unmatched. DNA of the CDR3: TGTGCCAGCAGGGCGGGACAGGTTAATTCACCCCTCCACTTT. Residues: CASRAGQVNSPLHF.

Only a few counts were recorded for this clonotype. The chain uses TRBV6-2 or TRBV6-3 and TRBJ2-7; tentative D call: TRBD2 (5 bases). V was shortened by 2 bases and J by 6 bases, with 14 bases between the two germline ends. From germline, CDR1 is MNHEY and CDR2 SVGEGT. The CDR3 runs 14 residues. The CDR3 region is CASSYRAGIREQYV. The CDR3 DNA reads TGTGCCAGCAGTTACCGGGCCGGGATCCGCGAGCAGTACGTC.

This clonotype was recorded many times. The J gene is TRBJ2-1, the V gene TRBV13, with 9 bases identical to TRBD2. The CDR3 is made up of 16 amino acids. J was trimmed by 4 bases and V by 7 bases; bases with no gene match: 11. Germline V gene data show CDR1 as PRHDT and CDR2 as FYEKMQ (reference sequence). The CDR3 here is CASNQPTSGSYNEQFF. The DNA for the CDR3 is TGTGCCAGCAACCAACCAACTAGCGGGTCTTACAATGAGCAGTTCTTC.

The chain employs TRBV4-3 and TRBJ1-2; TRBD1 matches 7 bases. Germline CDR1 is LGHNA and CDR2 is YSLEER. The CDR3 totals 15 residues. Trimming cost V 3 bases and J 6 bases; bases outside gene matches: 10. The DNA for the CDR3 is TGCGCCAGCAGCCACAATTTCGCCACAGGGGATGGCTACACCTTC. The encoded protein is CASSHNFATGDGYTF.

The table lists this clonotype with many counts. The J gene is TRBJ2-6, the V gene TRBV7-9, with a weak D call TRBD1 (5 bases). Germline CDR1 reads SEHNR; CDR2 reads FQNEAQ (reference sequence). CDR3 length equals 15 residues. Trimming stripped 8 bases from V and 4 bases from J, with 15 bases between. The CDR3 spells CASRLGAHGANVLTF. CDR3 DNA: TGTGCCAGCCGGCTAGGGGCGCACGGGGCCAACGTCCTGACTTTC.

Many counts were recorded for this clonotype. The chain is built from TRBV7-9 and TRBJ2-5, with 9 bases identical to TRBD2. V lost 5 bases, J lost 4 bases, and 8 bases stayed unmatched. From germline, CDR1 is SEHNR and CDR2 FQNEAQ (reference sequence). CDR3 length: 15 residues. The CDR3 spells CASSAGLRGGETQYF. The CDR3 nucleotides are TGTGCCAGCAGCGCGGGGCTGCGGGGGGGAGAGACCCAGTACTTC.

This clonotype was seen ten or more times. The chain carries TRBV11-2 and TRBJ2-3, with a weak D call TRBD1 (6 bases). The germline gives CDR1 SGHAT, CDR2 FQNNGV. The CDR3 extends over 14 amino acids. Trimming cost V 1 base and J 4 bases, with 9 bases left between them. This chain's CDR3 is CASSLGRGSDTQYF. CDR3 DNA sequence: TGTGCCAGCAGCTTAGGTAGGGGGTCAGATACGCAGTATTTT.

The chain employs TRBV6-6 and TRBJ2-3; 9 positions match TRBD2. V was pared by 6 bases and J by 15 bases, with 10 bases of the junction left unmatched. The CDR3 length is 12 residues. Germline V gene sequence: CDR1 MNHNY, CDR2 SVGAGI (reference sequence). This CDR3 is CASRPPAGGLYF. The DNA of the CDR3 is TGTGCCAGCAGGCCCCCGGCGGGGGGGCTTTATTTT.

This chain joins TRBV6-5 and TRBJ1-1; D call uncertain. The CDR3 consists of 15 residues. V was shortened by 8 bases and J by 5 bases, with 21 bases between the two germline ends. The germline V gene has CDR1 MNHEY and CDR2 SVGAGI. The CDR3 sequence is CASVGRGATGTEAFF. In DNA, the CDR3 is TGTGCCAGCGTAGGTCGGGGTGCGACGGGGACTGAAGCTTTCTTT.

This sequence joins TRBV5-1 and TRBJ1-1; D is unresolved. Germline loops: CDR1 SGHRS, CDR2 YFSETQ. Between the trimmed V and J ends, which lost 4 bases and 1 base, there was a span of 14 bases. The CDR3 is 15 residues long. Written as DNA, the CDR3 is TGCGCCAGCAGCCCGGAGGGCCACCCGAACACTGAAGCTTTCTTT. Translated: CASSPEGHPNTEAFF.

The sample holds a few counts of this clonotype. The V gene is TRBV20-1, the J gene TRBJ1-1; TRBD1 is a possible D gene (6 bases). The germline V gene encodes CDR1 DFQATT and CDR2 SNEGSKA (reference sequence). Deletions cut 3 bases from V and 0 bases from J, with 8 bases between. This CDR3 region has 13 residues. In nucleotides, the CDR3 is TGCAGTGCTAGCGAGGGGGTGAACACTGAAGCTTTCTTT. Amino acid sequence: CSASEGVNTEAFF.

This clonotype has ten or more counts. The chain links TRBV7-9 to TRBJ2-7; 13 bases align to TRBD2. The trim removed 5 bases at V and 1 base at J, leaving 8 bases unmatched. CDR1 SEHNR and CDR2 FQNEAQ come from the germline V gene (reference sequence). CDR3 length equals 17 residues. DNA of the CDR3: TGTGCCAGCAGCGCCGGACTAGCGGGGGCCTCATCCTACGAGCAGTACTTC. It translates to CASSAGLAGASSYEQYF.

The rearrangement uses TRBV5-6 and TRBJ1-5; 7 bases match TRBD1. CDR1 is SGHDT and CDR2 is YYEEEE in the germline V gene. The V and J ends lost 5 bases and 7 bases, in that order; junction bases with no gene match: 12. The CDR3 has 15 residues. The CDR3 protein is CASSSTGLGRQPQHF. For the CDR3, the DNA is TGTGCCAGCAGTTCGACAGGGTTAGGGCGGCAGCCCCAGCATTTT.

This clonotype was seen many times. This chain links TRBV4-1 with TRBJ1-1; D unclear. V lost 4 bases to trimming and J lost 4 bases, with 13 bases between them. The CDR3 extends over 14 amino acids. Germline-derived CDR1 and CDR2 are MGHRA and YSYEKL. The CDR3 loop reads CASSPLGRSTEAFF. The CDR3, as DNA: TGCGCCAGCAGCCCCTTGGGCAGATCCACTGAAGCTTTCTTT.

V and J are TRBV7-9 and TRBJ1-1; 9 nucleotides align to TRBD1. The CDR3 has 16 amino acids. The germline V gene encodes CDR1 SEHNR and CDR2 FQNEAQ (reference sequence). The trim removed 6 bases at V and 1 base at J, leaving 9 bases unmatched. The CDR3 DNA reads as TGTGCCAGCAGAAGTTGGACAGGGGATGAGAACACTGAAGCTTTCTTT. Translating gives CASRSWTGDENTEAFF.

This rearrangement joins TRBV29-1 to TRBJ1-1; D is possibly TRBD1 (6 bases). The CDR3 has 13 amino acids. Germline V gene lookup returns CDR1 SQVTM and CDR2 ANQGSEA. With 6 bases removed from V and 0 bases from J, the gap between germline ends came to 11 bases. The CDR3 sequence is CSVLDSMNTEAFF. CDR3 DNA: TGCAGCGTGTTGGACAGCATGAACACTGAAGCTTTCTTT.